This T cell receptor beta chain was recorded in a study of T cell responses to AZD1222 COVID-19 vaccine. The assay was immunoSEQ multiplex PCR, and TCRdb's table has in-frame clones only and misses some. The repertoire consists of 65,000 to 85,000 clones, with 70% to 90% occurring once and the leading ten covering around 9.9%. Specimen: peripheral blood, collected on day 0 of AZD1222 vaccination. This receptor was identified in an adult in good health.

CDR3 protein: CASTFNSYEQYV. CDR3 bases: TGTGCCAGCACCTTCAACTCCTACGAGCAGTACGTC. The genes are TRBV2 and TRBJ2-7; D gene unclear. Germline V gene sequence: CDR1 SNHLY, CDR2 FYNNEI. There are 12 residues in the CDR3. V was pared by 7 bases and J by 0 bases, with 7 bases between.